This T cell receptor (beta chain) emerged from a study of Ad26.COV2.S vaccination and SARS-CoV-2 variants. Treatment given: some 20 received Ad26.COV2.S at low or high dose, single or two shots; 5 received placebo; per-sample allocation not given. Repertoires come from day 63 after the first vaccine or placebo injection. The ends lost 8 bases at V and 4 bases at J; junction bases unmatched: 4. This CDR3 is 13 amino acids long. From germline, CDR1 is LNHDA and CDR2 SQIVND (reference sequence). The protocol was immunoSEQ multiplex PCR, while the TCRdb copy is restricted to in-frame clones and leaves out a portion. The table shows 350,000 to 500,000 clones, with 90% occurring only once. Note on this clone: Other DNA variants within this sample encode the same CDR3.

This receptor was taken from a person aged 18-60 years who received the Ad26.COV2.S COVID-19 vaccine or a placebo. The source material was peripheral blood, sampled in a trial of Ad26.COV2.S vaccine versus placebo. V gene TRBV19 combines with J gene TRBJ1-1; 10 bases are a match to TRBD1. The CDR3 DNA follows: TGTGCCAGTCGGGACAGGGGTGGCACTGAAGCTTTCTTT. It is translated as CASRDRGGTEAFF.